Given below is one TCR beta chain in context. It lacks a known antigen. No much larger clonotype is one base removed from it; base qualities were not supplied. Taken from the germline V gene, the CDR1 and CDR2 loops are SNHLY and FYNNEI. The CDR3 covers 13 residues, taking in both the cysteine and the phenylalanine. Only the CDR3 portion is preserved as DNA: 39 bases, with reading frame beginning at the first base. V gives up 6 bases and J gives up 3 bases, and the segment between their germline ends measures 11 bases. Sequencing took place on an Illumina HiSeq 2000. TCR beta chain libraries were generated by multiplex PCR amplification. The amplified TCR beta chain products were analyzed by high-throughput sequencing. The public reads were reanalyzed by TCRdb: fastp trimming at Q25, MiXCR alignment, in-frame beta chains only. Each CDR3 protein appears once, grouped with its most common genes and DNA. This sample is represented by some 85,000 distinct CDR3 sequences; around 30% of them were singletons. Around 8.1% of the sample comes from the top ten.

Lymph node samples came from the axillary draining lymph nodes of breast cancer patients. This sample is drawn from a study of breast tumors, draining lymph nodes, adjacent tissues (dated by TCRdb to about 2016). A note on the overall study: The study compared TCR beta repertoires across tumor, adjacent nontumor tissue and axillary lymph nodes from breast cancer patients. In human breast cancer, the study set out to assess how tumor, surrounding tissue and draining lymph node repertoires relate to one another and whether T cells might be exchanged between them. Broader findings and caveats from the paper: Tumor and nontumor tissue repertoires were significantly more similar in luminal-like than in basal-like breast cancer. The data were judged consistent with most tumor T cells deriving from the lymph node and then expanding within tumor tissue. Tumor T-cell repertoires showed less diversity than lymph node repertoires and more diversity than nontumor tissue repertoires, and tumor T-cell repertoires showed preferential V and J gene usage. Rather than being directly demonstrated, the conclusion that tumor T cells originate in lymph nodes was presented as consistent with a hypothesis.

The specimen was axillary lymph node tissue. The TCR originated in a female donor with breast cancer. Some clones in this sample may be carry-over from other donors' samples. This receptor chain uses TRBV2 and TRBJ2-5, and possibly TRBD2, on 6 matching bases. The DNA sequence is TGTGCCAGCAGCGCGGGACGGAAAGAGACCCAGTACTTC. Its translation is CASSAGRKETQYF.